The TCR beta chain under discussion was sequenced for a study of PD-L1 blockade in urothelial cancer. Study at large: Among blood samples, the median T cell count was some 140,000.

Documented time point: peripheral blood 6 weeks after treatment start. Urothelial carcinoma in patients was locally advanced or metastatic. The study collected 1 to 8 samples per patient, pretreatment and on-treatment. CDR3 size: 13 residues. From germline, CDR1 is MDHEN and CDR2 SYDVKM. The V end was cut by 9 bases, the J end by 3 bases, with 11 bases between. Each PCR had synthetic TCR analog templates added to it as a spike-in. Sequenced by immunoSEQ multiplex PCR; TCRdb stores in-frame clones only, minus some. The sample consists of more than 45,000 clones, 70% to 90% of them appearing once. This clonotype was obtained from a man between 65 and 85 years old with urothelial cancer. The rearrangement links TRBV28 to TRBJ1-4; D perhaps matches TRBD1 (6 bases). The sample consisted of PBMCs, taken around atezolizumab (anti-PD-L1) treatment. The CDR3 DNA follows: TGTGCCAGTCAGGGGTTAGCTAATGAAAAACTGTTTTTT. This sequence encodes CASQGLANEKLFF.